The sample holds a few counts of the clone carrying this T cell receptor beta chain. Its antigen is unknown. This record belongs to a study of T cells in localized non-small cell lung cancer. Study observations and caveats: The study found T cell clonality highest in uninvolved adjacent lung, above tumor. Appearances in adjacent lung were noted for a median about 50 of the top 100 tumor clones. Sequencing was limited to one tumor region, leaving the possibility of heterogeneity open.

Sequencing was performed with immunoSEQ multiplex PCR; in TCRdb, only in-frame clones are kept and a portion is missing. The sample carries 60,000 to 75,000 clones, 84% recorded once. The CDR3 sequence is 14 residues long. The trim removed 4 bases at V and 3 bases at J, leaving 6 bases unmatched. Germline V gene sequence: CDR1 WNHNN, CDR2 SYGVQD (reference sequence). The receptor was isolated from a female donor over 55 with stage I lung adenocarcinoma. The sample in question was peripheral blood, obtained before any cancer treatment. The chain uses TRBV10-1 and TRBJ2-7; TRBD2 aligns across 7 bases. The CDR3 nucleotides are TGCGCCAGCAGTGGGACACCGGGGGGCTACGAGCAGTACTTC. The encoded protein is CASSGTPGGYEQYF.